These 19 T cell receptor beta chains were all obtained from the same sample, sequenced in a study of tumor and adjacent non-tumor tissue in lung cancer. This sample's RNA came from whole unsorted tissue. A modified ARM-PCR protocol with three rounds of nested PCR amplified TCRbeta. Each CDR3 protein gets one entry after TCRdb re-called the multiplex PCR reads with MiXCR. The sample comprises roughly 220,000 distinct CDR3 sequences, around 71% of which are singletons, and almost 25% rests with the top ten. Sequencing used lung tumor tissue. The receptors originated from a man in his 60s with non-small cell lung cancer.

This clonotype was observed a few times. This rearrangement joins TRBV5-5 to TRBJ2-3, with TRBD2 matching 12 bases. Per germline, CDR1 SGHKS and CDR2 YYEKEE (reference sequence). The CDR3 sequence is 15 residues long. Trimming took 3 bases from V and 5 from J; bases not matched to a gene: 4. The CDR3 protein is CASSSLAGGRDTQYF. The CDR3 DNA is TGTGCCAGCAGCTCTCTAGCGGGAGGGAGAGATACGCAGTATTTT. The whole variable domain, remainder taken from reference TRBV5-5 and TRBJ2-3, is DAGVTQSPTHLIKTRGQQVTLRCSPISGHKSVSWYQQVLGQGPQFIFQYYEKEERGRGNFPDRFSARQFPNYSSELNVNALLLGDSALYLCASSSLAGGRDTQYFGPGTRLTVL.

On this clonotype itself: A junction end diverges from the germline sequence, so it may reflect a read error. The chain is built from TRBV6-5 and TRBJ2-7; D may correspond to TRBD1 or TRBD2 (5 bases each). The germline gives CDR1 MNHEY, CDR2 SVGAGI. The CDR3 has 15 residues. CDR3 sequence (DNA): TGTGCCAGCAGCAATGGGGGAGTCACTCTCTACGAGCAGTATTTC. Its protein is CASSNGGVTLYEQYF.

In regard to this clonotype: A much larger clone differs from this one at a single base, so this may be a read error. CDR3 nucleotides: TGCAGTGTTAATCGGGGAAGGTCTGAAGCTTTCTTT. Translating gives CSVNRGRSEAFF. This rearrangement joins TRBV20-1 to TRBJ1-1; the D is unclear. There are 12 residues in the CDR3. V dropped 7 bases and J dropped 6 bases, with 15 bases sitting between them. Germline assignment: CDR1 DFQATT and CDR2 SNEGSKA (reference sequence).

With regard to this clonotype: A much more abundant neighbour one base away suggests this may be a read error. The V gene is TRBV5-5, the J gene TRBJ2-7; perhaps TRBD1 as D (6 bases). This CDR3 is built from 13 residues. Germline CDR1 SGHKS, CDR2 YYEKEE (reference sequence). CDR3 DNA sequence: TGTGCCAACAGCTTGGAGGACAACCTGGGGGCGTACTTC. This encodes CANSLEDNLGAYF.

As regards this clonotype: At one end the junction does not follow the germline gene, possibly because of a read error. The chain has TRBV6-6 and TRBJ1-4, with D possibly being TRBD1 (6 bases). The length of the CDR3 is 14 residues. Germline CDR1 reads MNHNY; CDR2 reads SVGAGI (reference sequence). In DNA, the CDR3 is TGTGCTAGCAGTTACGGACAGAGTAGCGAAAAACTGTTTTTT. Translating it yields CASSYGQSSEKLFF.

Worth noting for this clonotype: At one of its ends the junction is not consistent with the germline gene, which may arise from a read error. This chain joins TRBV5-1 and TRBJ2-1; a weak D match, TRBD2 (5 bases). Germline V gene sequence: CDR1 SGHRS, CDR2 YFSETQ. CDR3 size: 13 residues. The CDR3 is CASSLEEDNERFF. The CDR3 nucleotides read TGTGCCAGCAGCTTGGAGGAAGACAATGAGCGGTTCTTC.

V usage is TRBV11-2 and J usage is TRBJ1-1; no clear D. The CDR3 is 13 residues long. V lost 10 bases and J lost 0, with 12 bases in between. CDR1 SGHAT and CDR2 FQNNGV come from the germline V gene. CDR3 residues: CATSSRLNTEAFF. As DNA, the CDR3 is TGTGCCACGAGTAGTAGACTGAACACTGAAGCTTTCTTT. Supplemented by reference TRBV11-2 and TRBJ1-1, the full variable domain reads EAGVAQSPRYKIIEKRQSVAFWCNPISGHATLYWYQQILGQGPKLLIQFQNNGVVDDSQLPKDRFSAERLKGVDSTLKIQPAKLEDSAVYLCATSSRLNTEAFFGQGTRLTVV.

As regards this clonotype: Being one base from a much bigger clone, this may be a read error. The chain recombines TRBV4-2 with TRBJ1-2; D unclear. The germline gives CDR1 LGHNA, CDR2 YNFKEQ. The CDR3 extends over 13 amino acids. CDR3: CASIQDLGYGYTF. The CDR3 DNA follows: TGTGCCAGCATCCAAGATCTGGGGTATGGCTACACCTTC.

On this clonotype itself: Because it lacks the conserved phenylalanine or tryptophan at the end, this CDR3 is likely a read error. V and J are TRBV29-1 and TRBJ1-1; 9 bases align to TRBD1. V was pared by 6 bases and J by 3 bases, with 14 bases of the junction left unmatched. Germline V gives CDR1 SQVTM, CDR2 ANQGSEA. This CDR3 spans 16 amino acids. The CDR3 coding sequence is TGCAGCGTGCGGGGACAGGGTGGCCAATGGGACACTGAAGCTTTCTTA. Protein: CSVRGQGGQWDTEAFL.

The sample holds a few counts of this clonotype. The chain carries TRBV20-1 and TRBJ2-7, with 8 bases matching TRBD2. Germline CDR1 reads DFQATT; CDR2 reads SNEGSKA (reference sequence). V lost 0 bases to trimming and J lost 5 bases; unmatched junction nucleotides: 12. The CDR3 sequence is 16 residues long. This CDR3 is CSARDALRGGLNEQYF. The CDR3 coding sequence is TGCAGTGCTAGAGACGCCTTACGGGGGGGCCTCAACGAGCAGTACTTC.

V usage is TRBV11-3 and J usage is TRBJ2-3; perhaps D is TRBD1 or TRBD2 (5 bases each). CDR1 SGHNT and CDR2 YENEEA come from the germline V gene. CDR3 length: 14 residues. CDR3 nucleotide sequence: TGTACCAACAGCAACACCGGGACCCCTTCAACGCAGTATTTT. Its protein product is CTNSNTGTPSTQYF. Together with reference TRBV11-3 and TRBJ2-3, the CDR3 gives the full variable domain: EAGVVQSPRYKIIEKKQPVAFWCNPISGHNTLYWYLQNLGQGPELLIRYENEEAVDDSQLPKDRFSAERLKGVDSTLKIQPAELGDSAVYLCTNSNTGTPSTQYFGPGTRLTVL.

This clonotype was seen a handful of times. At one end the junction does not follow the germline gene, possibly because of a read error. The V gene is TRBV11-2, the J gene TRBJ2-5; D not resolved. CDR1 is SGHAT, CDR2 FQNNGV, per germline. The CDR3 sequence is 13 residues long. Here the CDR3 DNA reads TGTGCTAGCAGTTCTACAAGGGAAGAGACCCAGTACTTC. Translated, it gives CASSSTREETQYF.

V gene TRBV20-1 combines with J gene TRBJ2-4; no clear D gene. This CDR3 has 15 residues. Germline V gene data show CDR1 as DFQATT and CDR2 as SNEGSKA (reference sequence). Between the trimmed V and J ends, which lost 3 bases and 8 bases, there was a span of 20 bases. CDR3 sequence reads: CSASIQGWGSDIQYF. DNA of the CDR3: TGCAGTGCTAGTATACAAGGGTGGGGATCGGACATTCAGTACTTC.

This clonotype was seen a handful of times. The CDR3 region is CASSPREQGVNSPLHF. CDR3 nucleotides: TGCGCCAGCAGCCCCCGGGAGCAGGGCGTAAATTCACCCCTCCACTTT. V gene TRBV4-1 combines with J gene TRBJ1-6; possibly TRBD1 for D (5 bases). With 4 bases removed from V and 7 bases from J, the gap between germline ends came to 17 bases. The CDR3 is made up of 16 amino acids. CDR1 and CDR2 (germline): MGHRA, YSYEKL.

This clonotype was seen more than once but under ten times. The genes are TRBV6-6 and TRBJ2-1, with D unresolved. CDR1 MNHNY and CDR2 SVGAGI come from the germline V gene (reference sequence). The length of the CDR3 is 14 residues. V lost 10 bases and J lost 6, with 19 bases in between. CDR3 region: CAMDAPGVGNEQFF. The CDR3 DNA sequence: TGTGCCATGGACGCACCAGGAGTGGGCAATGAGCAGTTCTTC.

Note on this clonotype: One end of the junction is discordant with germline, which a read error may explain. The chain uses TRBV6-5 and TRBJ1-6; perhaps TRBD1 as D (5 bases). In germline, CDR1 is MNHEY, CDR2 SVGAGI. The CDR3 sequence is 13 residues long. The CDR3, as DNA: TGTGCCACCAGTCTATCAGGGAATTCAGCCCTCCACTTT. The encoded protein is CATSLSGNSALHF.

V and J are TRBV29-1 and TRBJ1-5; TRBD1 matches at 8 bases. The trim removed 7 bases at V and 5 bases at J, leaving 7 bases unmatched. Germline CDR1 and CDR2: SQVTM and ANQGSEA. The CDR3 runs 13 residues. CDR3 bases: TGCAGCGCCCAGGGGGCCAGAGATCAGCCCCAGCATTTT. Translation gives CSAQGARDQPQHF.

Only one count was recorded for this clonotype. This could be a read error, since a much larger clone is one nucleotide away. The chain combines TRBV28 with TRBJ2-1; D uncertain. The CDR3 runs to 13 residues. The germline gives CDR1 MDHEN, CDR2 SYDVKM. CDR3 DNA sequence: TGTGCCAGCAGTAGCGCCCTAGGCAATGATCAGTTCTTC. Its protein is CASSSALGNDQFF. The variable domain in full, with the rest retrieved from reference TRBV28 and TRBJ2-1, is DVKVTQSSRYLVKRTGEKVFLECVQDMDHENMFWYRQDPGLGLRLIYFSYDVKMKEKGDIPEGYSVSREKKERFSLILESASTNQTSMYLCASSSALGNDQFFGPGTRLTVL.

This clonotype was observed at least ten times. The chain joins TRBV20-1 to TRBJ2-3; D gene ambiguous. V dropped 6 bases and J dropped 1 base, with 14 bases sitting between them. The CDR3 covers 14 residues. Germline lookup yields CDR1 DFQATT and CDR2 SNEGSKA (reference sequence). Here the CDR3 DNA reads TGCAGTGCCCCACCCCAGTTGGGCACAGATACGCAGTATTTT. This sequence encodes CSAPPQLGTDTQYF.